This T cell receptor (beta chain) is drawn from a study of control samples from healthy donors and cancer patients. The CDR3 runs 14 residues. Germline CDR1 is MDHEN and CDR2 is SYDVKM. V shed 8 bases and J shed 4 bases, with 17 bases lying between them. Sequenced by immunoSEQ multiplex PCR; TCRdb stores in-frame clones only, minus some. The table includes around 250,000 clones, roughly 82% detected once. The chain joins TRBV28 to TRBJ1-1; weak D call: TRBD1 (5 bases). Sample: PBMCs. The receptor was isolated from a woman aged 55-70 years with lung cancer. The CDR3 DNA follows: TGTGCCAGCCTGACCCCGGGGGGTGTCACTGAAGCTTTCTTT. Its protein product is CASLTPGGVTEAFF.